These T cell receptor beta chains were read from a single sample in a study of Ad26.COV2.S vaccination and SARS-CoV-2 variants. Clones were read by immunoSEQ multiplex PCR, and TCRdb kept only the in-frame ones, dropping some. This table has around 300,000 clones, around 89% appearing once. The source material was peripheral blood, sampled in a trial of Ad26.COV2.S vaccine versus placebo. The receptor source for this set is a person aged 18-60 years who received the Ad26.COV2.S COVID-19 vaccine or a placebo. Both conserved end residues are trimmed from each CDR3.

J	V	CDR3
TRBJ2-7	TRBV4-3	ASSQAPQGRVSYEQY
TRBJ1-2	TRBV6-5	ASQSSLTGMAYT
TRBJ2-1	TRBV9	ASQRLNNEQF
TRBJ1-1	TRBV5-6	ASSYGQAEAF
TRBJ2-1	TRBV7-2	ASSLGNNNEQF
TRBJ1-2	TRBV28	ASTLPGVGGYT
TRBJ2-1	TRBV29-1	SVEAVTNNEQF
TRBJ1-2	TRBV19	ASTHWTGSTGGYGYT
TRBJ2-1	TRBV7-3	ASSLAAVSYNEQF
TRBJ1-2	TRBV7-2	ASRRDRQNYGYT
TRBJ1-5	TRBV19	ASSTAGGNSNQPQH
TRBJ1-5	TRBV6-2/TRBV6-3	ASSYSSWGGYSNQPQH
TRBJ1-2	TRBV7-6	ASSLKTGDLDGYT
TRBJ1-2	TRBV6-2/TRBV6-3	ASSPPNRGYGYT
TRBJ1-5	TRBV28	ARKVPQH
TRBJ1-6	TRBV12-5	ASRRGDAYNSPLH
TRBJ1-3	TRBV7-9	ASSLRESGNTIY
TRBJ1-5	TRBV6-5	ASSYSGSNQPQH
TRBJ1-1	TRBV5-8	ASSLTGIATEAF
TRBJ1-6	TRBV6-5	ASSYNMGEGGTPLH
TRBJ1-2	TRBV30	ASQGFAGYT
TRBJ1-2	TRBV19	ASSILLSVGQMKNYGYT
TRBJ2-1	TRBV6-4	ASRTSDNSYNEQF
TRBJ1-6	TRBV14	ASSWGQGNSPLH
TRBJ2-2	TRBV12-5	ASGRGPGELF
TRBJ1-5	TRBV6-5	ASKNSAPQH
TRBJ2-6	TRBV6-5	ASKGQGSGANVLT
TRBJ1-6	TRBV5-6	ASSLAQAGSPLH
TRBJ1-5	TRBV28	ASSLFDQTGGQPQH
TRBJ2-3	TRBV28	ATVGEDTQY
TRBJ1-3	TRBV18	ASSPAQYGNTIY
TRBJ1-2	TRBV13	ASSLGQTGVYGYT
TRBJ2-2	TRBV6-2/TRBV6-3	ASSTIETRELF
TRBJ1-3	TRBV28	ASSLGIGNTIY
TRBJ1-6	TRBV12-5	ASGLMAQGGNSPLH
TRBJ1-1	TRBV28	ASSTPGLRSGEAF
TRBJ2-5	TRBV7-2	ASSQPVASAETQY
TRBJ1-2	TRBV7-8	ASSLANRGQNGYT
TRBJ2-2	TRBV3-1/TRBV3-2	ASSHPEGAAGELF
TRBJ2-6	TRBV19	ASSIGRGGGANGANVLT
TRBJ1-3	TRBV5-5	ASSPPIRGSSGNTIY
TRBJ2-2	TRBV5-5	ASTRQGLNTGELF
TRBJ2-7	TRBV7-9	ASSGRYYEQY